The present entry profiles one TCR beta chain with its context. Original handling: Reference gene primer amplification gave nucleated cell count estimates. Some clones are missing from TCRdb's copy, which holds only in-frame ones; the method was immunoSEQ multiplex PCR. V and J calls and clone size follow that table, whereas D and trimming were derived from the DNA. The table records about 180,000 clones, 82% of them present only once. The data derive from a study of blood T cell repertoires in COVID-19. About the study: COVID-19 samples from acute and convalescent phases originated in the United States, Italy and Spain. The analysed material was cDNA or gDNA that came from T cells, B-cell-depleted T cells, or PBMCs.

The source is a woman aged 70-85 years with acute or convalescent COVID-19. The sequencing input was peripheral blood.

The CDR3 region has the DNA TGTGCCAGCAGCCCTCGGACTAGCGGGGGTGTTCGGGATACGCAGTATTTT. Translated, it gives CASSPRTSGGVRDTQYF. The genes are TRBV13 and TRBJ2-3; 13 bases match TRBD2. V dropped 5 bases and J dropped 6; count of bases not matched to a gene: 11. CDR1 and CDR2 (germline): PRHDT, FYEKMQ (reference sequence). This CDR3 comprises 17 residues.